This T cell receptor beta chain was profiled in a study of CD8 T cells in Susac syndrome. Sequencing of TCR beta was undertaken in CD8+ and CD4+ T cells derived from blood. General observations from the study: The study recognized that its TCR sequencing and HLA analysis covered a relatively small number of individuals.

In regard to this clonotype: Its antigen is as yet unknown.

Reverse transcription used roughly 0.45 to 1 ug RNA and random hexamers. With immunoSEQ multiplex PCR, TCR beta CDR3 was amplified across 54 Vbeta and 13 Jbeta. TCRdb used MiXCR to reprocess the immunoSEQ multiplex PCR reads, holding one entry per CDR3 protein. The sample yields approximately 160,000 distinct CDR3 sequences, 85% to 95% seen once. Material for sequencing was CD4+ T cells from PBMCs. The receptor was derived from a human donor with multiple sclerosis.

This chain's CDR3 is CATSAAGTGGQETQYF. CDR3 bases: TGTGCCACCAGTGCCGCCGGGACAGGGGGCCAAGAGACCCAGTACTTC. The chain has TRBV24-1 and TRBJ2-5; TRBD1 matches 11 bases. This CDR3 is 16 amino acids long. J lost 1 base, V lost 5 bases, and 5 bases had no gene match. CDR1 is KGHDR and CDR2 is SFDVKD in the germline V gene.